These 29 T cell receptor beta chains were all obtained from the same sample, sequenced in a study of cytomegalovirus exposure and HLA in healthy donors (dated by TCRdb to 2017 to 2019). The library was prepared using the immunoSEQ multiplex PCR assay. For the multiplex PCR, a mixture combining 60 forward primers for TCR Vbeta segments and 13 reverse primers for TCR Jbeta segments was used. This immuneACCESS table, as held by TCRdb, lists in-frame sequences with V and J called but not all clones. Of the missing ones, under half trace to an unresolved V gene in checked studies; the others have no known cause. The sample table holds 75,000 to 95,000 clones, of which roughly four fifths were seen once. The biggest ten clones account for around 6% of the sample. Sequencing was done on a sample of PBMCs. The receptors stem from a woman between 18 and 29 years old in good health and CMV-seropositive.

This clone was seen only once. The chain has TRBV6-6 and TRBJ1-2, with D unclear. The CDR3 is 15 amino acids. Trimming removed 6 bases from V and 2 bases from J, with 16 bases in between. Germline V lookup: CDR1 MNHNY, CDR2 SVGAGI (reference sequence). CDR3 nucleotides: TGTGCCAGCAGCCCGGAGTTATCCCTGAACTATGGCTACACCTTC. It translates to CASSPELSLNYGYTF.

The chain recombines TRBV10-3 with TRBJ2-3; TRBD2 might be the D (6 bases). The CDR3 runs to 17 residues. V shed 3 bases and J shed 0 bases, with 16 bases lying between them. The germline CDR1 and CDR2 sequences are ENHRY and SYGVKD. The CDR3 loop is CAISEVGSGTSTDTQYF. The CDR3 DNA follows: TGTGCCATCAGTGAAGTAGGTAGCGGAACTAGCACAGATACGCAGTATTTT.

This chain links TRBV9 with TRBJ1-2; 7 bases line up with TRBD1. This CDR3 is built from 14 residues. With V trimmed by 0 bases and J by 5 bases, 4 bases remained unmatched. From germline, CDR1 is SGDLS and CDR2 YYNGEE. CDR3 in DNA: TGTGCCAGCAGCGTAGGAGGGACAGCTTATGGCTACACCTTC. The encoded protein is CASSVGGTAYGYTF.

Here the CDR3 reads CASSLPGEQFF. CDR3 in DNA: TGTGCCAGCAGCTTGCCCGGTGAGCAGTTCTTC. The genes are TRBV5-6 and TRBJ2-1; D is unclear. In germline, CDR1 is SGHDT, CDR2 YYEEEE. V lost 1 base and J 9 bases, leaving 5 bases between the germline ends. This CDR3 comprises 11 residues.

V is TRBV11-2 and J is TRBJ2-2; D not certain. The CDR3 length is 13 residues. Germline CDR1 SGHAT, CDR2 FQNNGV. V was shortened by 2 bases and J by 2 bases, with 3 bases between the two germline ends. In DNA form, the CDR3 reads TGTGCCAGCAGCTTAACAAACACCGGGGAGCTGTTTTTT. This sequence encodes CASSLTNTGELFF. The full variable domain, in which reference TRBV11-2 and TRBJ2-2 provide the parts outside the CDR3, is EAGVAQSPRYKIIEKRQSVAFWCNPISGHATLYWYQQILGQGPKLLIQFQNNGVVDDSQLPKDRFSAERLKGVDSTLKIQPAKLEDSAVYLCASSLTNTGELFFGEGSRLTVL.

This clone was detected once. The chain combines TRBV5-6 with TRBJ1-5, with 9 bases aligning to TRBD1. V trimming: 3 bases; J trimming: 1 base; junction bases outside the gene matches: 5. Germline V gives CDR1 SGHDT, CDR2 YYEEEE. The CDR3 runs to 16 residues. As DNA, the CDR3 is TGTGCCAGCAGCTGGGGACAGGGAATAAGCAATCAGCCCCAGCATTTT. Protein product: CASSWGQGISNQPQHF.

This chain links TRBV16 with TRBJ2-2; no definite D call. The CDR3 runs 15 residues. Trimming removed 0 bases at V and 0 bases at J, with 5 bases between. Per germline, CDR1 KGHSY and CDR2 FQNENV. The CDR3 protein is CASSQSQTNTGELFF. The CDR3 nucleotides read TGTGCCAGCAGCCAATCGCAGACGAACACCGGGGAGCTGTTTTTT.

This sequence joins TRBV6-5 and TRBJ1-2, with 8 bases fitting TRBD1. V was clipped by 8 bases and J by 11 bases; unmatched bases: 13. The CDR3 has 13 amino acids. The germline V gene has CDR1 MNHEY and CDR2 SVGAGI. CDR3 bases: TGTGCCAGCTACACAGGGGGTACCTTAGGATACACCTTC. Translating gives CASYTGGTLGYTF.

The chain uses TRBV4-1 and TRBJ2-5; 7 bases are shared with TRBD2. The germline gives CDR1 MGHRA, CDR2 YSYEKL. V was clipped by 3 bases and J by 5 bases; unmatched bases: 9. There are 15 residues in the CDR3. CDR3 residues: CASSHPRLAGETQYF. The CDR3 coding sequence is TGCGCCAGCAGCCATCCCAGACTAGCTGGCGAGACCCAGTACTTC.

Only a few counts were recorded for this clone. The chain recombines TRBV4-1 with TRBJ2-2; 8 bases agree with TRBD1. Germline-derived CDR1 and CDR2 are MGHRA and YSYEKL. This CDR3 has 17 amino acids. V gave up 5 bases and J gave up 3 bases; unmatched junction bases: 11. CDR3 loop: CASSTRGRGHDTGELFF. CDR3 DNA sequence: TGCGCCAGCAGCACACGCGGCAGGGGGCATGACACCGGGGAGCTGTTTTTT.

As regards this clone: One end of the junction does not line up with germline, which may come from a read error. V is TRBV6-5 and J is TRBJ1-5; D might be TRBD1 (6 bases). The CDR3 sequence is 14 residues long. Germline CDR1 and CDR2: MNHEY and SVGAGI. The CDR3 coding sequence is TGTGTCAGCAGGACAGCAGGTTTCAATCAGCCCCAGCATTTT. It encodes CVSRTAGFNQPQHF.

CDR3 sequence: CATSSGQGWQPQHF. DNA of the CDR3: TGTGCCACCAGCAGCGGACAGGGCTGGCAGCCCCAGCATTTT. The chain uses TRBV15 and TRBJ1-5, with TRBD1 identical over 8 bases. The CDR3 length is 14 residues. Per the germline V gene, CDR1 is LNHNV and CDR2 is YYDKDF (reference sequence). After removal of 3 bases from V and 7 bases from J, the junction contained 5 bases not matched to a gene.

This clone appeared a single time. The chain uses TRBV30 and TRBJ2-7, with TRBD1 as a possible D gene (6 bases). The CDR3 extends over 13 amino acids. The V gene's germline CDR1 is GTSNPN and CDR2 SVGIG (reference sequence). V was shortened by 0 bases and J by 3 bases, with 9 bases between the two germline ends. CDR3 sequence: CAWSVGGNYEQYF. CDR3 in DNA: TGTGCCTGGAGTGTAGGGGGTAACTACGAGCAGTACTTC.

The V gene is TRBV5-4, the J gene TRBJ1-1; D is possibly TRBD1 (5 bases). CDR3 length equals 12 residues. V was shortened by 7 bases and J by 4 bases, with 11 bases between the two germline ends. Germline V gene data show CDR1 as SGHNT and CDR2 as YYREEE (reference sequence). For the CDR3, the DNA is TGTGCCAGCGGGGGGGGAAGCACTGAAGCTTTCTTT. It translates to CASGGGSTEAFF.

The chain carries TRBV30 and TRBJ1-1, with D tentatively TRBD1 (6 bases). V lost 5 bases and J lost 1, with 20 bases in between. Germline CDR1 GTSNPN, CDR2 SVGIG (reference sequence). The CDR3 length is 16 residues. The CDR3 region is CAWGQGRKRTNTEAFF. Written as DNA, the CDR3 is TGTGCCTGGGGGCAGGGGAGAAAAAGAACGAACACTGAAGCTTTCTTT.

The chain carries TRBV19 and TRBJ2-3, with a tentative D call TRBD2 (6 bases). CDR3 length: 14 residues. Trimming pared 5 bases from V and 4 bases from J, leaving 13 bases between. Germline V gives CDR1 LNHDA, CDR2 SQIVND (reference sequence). The CDR3: CASSPGTSPDTQYF. The DNA for the CDR3 is TGTGCCAGTAGTCCGGGGACTTCGCCAGATACGCAGTATTTT.

The V call is TRBV5-6, the J call TRBJ1-2, with D perhaps matching TRBD1 (5 bases). Between the trimmed V and J ends, which lost 5 bases and 1 base, there was a span of 9 bases. This CDR3 spans 13 amino acids. CDR1 and CDR2 from the germline V gene are SGHDT and YYEEEE. The CDR3 spells CASRRTSNYGYTF. DNA for the CDR3: TGTGCCAGCAGACGGACAAGTAACTATGGCTACACCTTC.

V and J are TRBV30 and TRBJ2-7, with a possible D match to TRBD2 (6 bases). With 0 bases removed from V and 3 bases from J, the gap between germline ends came to 12 bases. The CDR3 loop spans 14 amino acids. The germline V gene has CDR1 GTSNPN and CDR2 SVGIG (reference sequence). The CDR3 region is CAWSVAGINYEQYF. CDR3 DNA: TGTGCCTGGAGTGTGGCGGGAATCAACTACGAGCAGTACTTC.

The J gene is TRBJ2-2, the V gene TRBV27; 9 positions agree with TRBD2. V shed 1 base and J 4 bases; nucleotides not matched to a gene: 7. CDR3 length: 17 residues. Germline CDR1 reads MNHEY; CDR2 reads SMNVEV (reference sequence). This chain's CDR3 is CASSLLETSGPTGELFF. The CDR3 DNA is TGTGCCAGCAGTTTATTAGAGACTAGCGGCCCCACCGGGGAGCTGTTTTTT.

The chain carries TRBV27 and TRBJ1-1; 10 bases align to TRBD1. After removal of 5 bases from V and 4 bases from J, the junction contained 4 bases not matched to a gene. Germline CDR1 reads MNHEY; CDR2 reads SMNVEV (reference sequence). CDR3 length equals 14 residues. The CDR3 coding sequence is TGTGCCAGCAGTGCAGACAGGGGGCTCACTGAAGCTTTCTTT. It yields the protein CASSADRGLTEAFF.

The rearrangement uses TRBV6-6 and TRBJ2-7, with 14 positions matching TRBD2. This CDR3 region has 16 residues. Germline CDR1 and CDR2: MNHNY and SVGAGI (reference sequence). The junction had 0 bases not matched to a gene; V was cut back by 2 bases and J by 0 bases. CDR3 sequence reads: CASSYGTSGSSYEQYF. The CDR3 DNA sequence: TGTGCCAGCAGTTACGGGACTAGCGGGAGCTCCTACGAGCAGTACTTC.

The V call is TRBV28, the J call TRBJ2-7; weak D call: TRBD1 (6 bases). The CDR3 totals 16 residues. The germline V gene has CDR1 MDHEN and CDR2 SYDVKM. V was cut by 5 bases and J by 3 bases, with 20 bases left in between. CDR3 sequence reads: CASSRPGHPTSYEQYF. The CDR3, as DNA: TGTGCCAGCAGTCGGCCGGGACACCCGACAAGCTACGAGCAGTACTTC.

In its sample, this clone was seen once. This rearrangement joins TRBV5-8 to TRBJ1-6, with D tentatively TRBD1 (6 bases). The ends were cut back, 6 bases at V and 8 bases at J, with 15 bases in the middle. Germline CDR1 SGHTS, CDR2 YDEGEE. This CDR3 contains 14 residues. The CDR3 region is CASNDQGPYSPLHF. The DNA of the CDR3 is TGTGCCAGCAATGACCAGGGGCCCTATTCACCCCTCCACTTT. The full variable domain, rest sourced from reference TRBV5-8 and TRBJ1-6, is EAGVTQSPTHLIKTRGQQATLRCSPISGHTSVYWYQQALGLGLQFLLWYDEGEERNRGNFPPRFSGRQFPNYSSELNVNALELEDSALYLCASNDQGPYSPLHFGNGTRLTVT.

This rearrangement joins TRBV27 to TRBJ2-1, with D possibly TRBD1 on 5 matching bases. CDR3 length equals 22 residues. V gave up 6 bases and J gave up 4 bases, with 37 bases separating them. CDR1 and CDR2 from the germline V gene are MNHEY and SMNVEV (reference sequence). Written as DNA, the CDR3 is TGTGCCAGCAGCACCTACCCCTCATCACAGGTCAAGAGGCTTCCCTTTTACAATGAGCAGTTCTTC. Translating gives CASSTYPSSQVKRLPFYNEQFF.

The V gene is TRBV9, the J gene TRBJ2-7; D not resolved. CDR3 size: 14 residues. Germline V gives CDR1 SGDLS, CDR2 YYNGEE. The V end lost 0 bases, the J end lost 4 bases, and 11 bases lay between the germline ends. CDR3 nucleotides: TGTGCCAGCAGCGTAGAAGCTGGAGAATACGAGCAGTACTTC. It yields the protein CASSVEAGEYEQYF. The whole variable domain, remainder taken from reference TRBV9 and TRBJ2-7, is DSGVTQTPKHLITATGQRVTLRCSPRSGDLSVYWYQQSLDQGLQFLIQYYNGEERAKGNILERFSAQQFPDLHSELNLSSLELGDSALYFCASSVEAGEYEQYFGPGTRLTVT.

The rearrangement joins TRBV28 to TRBJ2-5, with a possible D match to TRBD1 (6 bases). Germline loops: CDR1 MDHEN, CDR2 SYDVKM. Trimming left V 3 bases short and J 0 bases short, with 8 bases between. CDR3 length equals 14 residues. The CDR3 protein is CASSFRGNQETQYF. DNA for the CDR3: TGTGCCAGCAGTTTCAGGGGAAACCAAGAGACCCAGTACTTC.

This chain connects TRBV4-2 to TRBJ2-1, with 11 bases fitting TRBD2. V was pared by 0 bases and J by 7 bases, with 14 bases of the junction left unmatched. This CDR3 has 19 amino acids. Per the germline V gene, CDR1 is LGHNA and CDR2 is YNFKEQ. In nucleotides, the CDR3 is TGTGCCAGCAGCCAAGACTACTATTTAGCGGGAGGGGGGTGGAATGAGCAGTTCTTC. It translates to CASSQDYYLAGGGWNEQFF.

J is TRBJ2-7 and V is TRBV30; D is unclear. The CDR3 has 14 residues. The germline V gene has CDR1 GTSNPN and CDR2 SVGIG (reference sequence). V was shortened by 7 bases and J by 2 bases, with 18 bases between the two germline ends. CDR3 coding DNA: TGTGCCTCCGTGACGAAGCGATACCCCTACGAGCAGTACTTC. Translated, it gives CASVTKRYPYEQYF.

The rearrangement uses TRBV9 and TRBJ1-4, with 7 bases fitting TRBD1. With 1 base clipped from V and 4 bases from J, the junction kept 13 bases outside the gene matches. Looked up from germline, CDR1 is SGDLS and CDR2 is YYNGEE. There are 18 residues in the CDR3. CDR3 region: CASSVSKNRGENNEKLFF. Here the CDR3 DNA reads TGTGCCAGCAGCGTATCGAAAAACAGGGGTGAGAATAATGAAAAACTGTTTTTT.